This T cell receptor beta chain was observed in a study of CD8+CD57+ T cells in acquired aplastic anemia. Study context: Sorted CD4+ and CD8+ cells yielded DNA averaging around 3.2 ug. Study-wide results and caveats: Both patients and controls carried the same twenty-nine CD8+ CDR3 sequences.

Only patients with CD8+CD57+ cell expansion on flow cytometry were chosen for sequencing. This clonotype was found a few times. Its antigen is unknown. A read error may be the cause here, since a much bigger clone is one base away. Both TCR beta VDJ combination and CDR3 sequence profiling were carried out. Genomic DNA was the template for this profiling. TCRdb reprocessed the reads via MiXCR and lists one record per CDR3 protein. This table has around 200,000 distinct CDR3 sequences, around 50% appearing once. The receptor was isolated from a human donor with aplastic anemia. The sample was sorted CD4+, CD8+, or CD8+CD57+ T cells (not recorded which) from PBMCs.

The CDR3 bases are TGTGCCAGCAACTTTGGACTAGAACTCACAGATACGCAGTATTTT. Protein: CASNFGLELTDTQYF. The V call is TRBV5-4, the J call TRBJ2-3; 7 bases are shared with TRBD2. Per germline, CDR1 SGHNT and CDR2 YYREEE (reference sequence). V gave up 6 bases and J gave up 2 bases; unmatched junction bases: 9. This CDR3 has 15 residues. Variable domain in full (rest from reference TRBV5-4 and TRBJ2-3): ETGVTQSPTHLIKTRGQQVTLRCSSQSGHNTVSWYQQALGQGPQFIFQYYREEENGRGNFPPRFSGLQFPNYSSELNVNALELDDSALYLCASNFGLELTDTQYFGPGTRLTVL.